This T cell receptor (beta chain) was observed in a study of patients and donors after allogeneic stem cell transplantation. The CDR3 consists of 12 residues. Trimming removed 4 bases at V and 0 bases at J, with 3 bases between. The germline V gene has CDR1 KGHSH and CDR2 LQKENI. MiXCR was run by TCRdb on the RT-PCR reads, yielding one entry per CDR3 protein. The repertoire holds hundreds of thousands of distinct CDR3 sequences, roughly 17% seen once, with 6% to 8% in the top ten. In this sample, this clonotype turned up a few times. Material for sequencing was blood, either unsorted or a sorted T cell fraction (not recorded which). This TCR derives from a human donor who was either an allogeneic HSCT recipient or a stem cell or donor lymphocyte infusion donor (not recorded which). It is not recorded whose cells these are; they may come from a transplant donor. V and J are TRBV18 and TRBJ1-2; no firm D call. The CDR3 reads CASSRPNYGYTF. CDR3 sequence (DNA): TGTGCCAGCTCACGACCTAACTATGGCTACACCTTC.